The clone carrying this T cell receptor (beta chain) was found many times. The antigen remains undetermined. The germline gives CDR1 LGHDT, CDR2 YNNKEL (reference sequence). Deletions cut 1 base from V and 9 bases from J, with 9 bases between. There are 12 residues in the CDR3. Graves' hyperthyroidism without ophthalmopathy progression within 18 months was termed stable. Diagnosis of hyperthyroidism was new in patients aged 18 to 65, and its duration was under 2 months. This sample is part of a study of T cells in Graves' hyperthyroidism and ophthalmopathy. Regarding the study as a whole: Most thyroid clonotypes expanded above 0.001 appeared in blood too. Separation of ophthalmopathy from stable hyperthyroidism was achieved by a 13 V-J model.

RNA transcripts provided the source from which TCR beta CDR3 regions were amplified. During a first-round RT-PCR of the TCR CDR3, the HTBI primer set was used. From the multiplex PCR reads, TCRdb called clonotypes with MiXCR, one entry per CDR3 protein. The sample includes 300,000 to 450,000 distinct CDR3 sequences, more than 20% of them seen just once. Sequences were obtained from blood. V usage is TRBV3-1 and J usage is TRBJ1-1, with no clear D. The source of this sequence is a man in his fifties with Graves' hyperthyroidism. The CDR3 nucleotides read TGTGCCAGCAGCCAAGGAAACAGTAAAGCTTTCTTT. As protein: CASSQGNSKAFF.